A selection of T cell receptor beta chains follows, all from one sample in a study of identical twins. A single record per CDR3 protein comes from TCRdb applying MiXCR to the 5' RACE reads. The table includes some 690,000 distinct CDR3 sequences, 21% detected once. The same sample was also studied in work on T cells expressing NK-cell markers.

Sequenced input: PBMCs. Source of these receptors: a woman aged 18 to 35 in good health. The CDR3 runs from the conserved cysteine through the conserved F or W. The D gene is left open where the match is weak. Only some rows state a clone size, as once, few, many or a class for expanded clones.

J | V | D | size | CDR3 | DNA
TRBJ2-5 | TRBV7-9 | - | - | CASTGMAGLQETQYF | TGTGCCAGCACCGGGATGGCCGGACTACAAGAGACCCAGTACTTC
TRBJ1-5 | TRBV20-1 | - | few | CSASEIGGWGQPQHF | TGCAGTGCTAGTGAGATAGGCGGGTGGGGTCAGCCCCAGCATTTT
TRBJ2-1 | TRBV7-2 | - | many | CASSFSSYNEQFF | TGTGCCAGCAGCTTTAGCTCCTACAATGAGCAGTTCTTC
TRBJ2-3 | TRBV5-1 | TRBD2 | few | CASSDGTSGISDTQYF | TGCGCCAGCAGCGACGGGACTAGCGGGATTTCAGATACGCAGTATTTT
TRBJ2-5 | TRBV29-1 | - | few | CSADPGTGAETQYF | TGCAGCGCCGACCCGGGCACGGGAGCGGAGACCCAGTACTTC
TRBJ2-1 | TRBV6-5 | TRBD2 | few | CASSYTPPSGGVSYEQFF | TGTGCCAGCAGTTACACGCCTCCCAGCGGGGGGGTTTCATATGAGCAGTTCTTC
TRBJ2-5 | TRBV10-3 | - | few | CAIRAKETQYF | TGTGCCATCAGAGCAAAAGAGACCCAGTACTTC
TRBJ2-3 | TRBV18 | TRBD2 | few | CASSPGAGRTDTQYF | TGTGCCAGCTCACCAGGAGCGGGGCGCACAGATACGCAGTATTTT
TRBJ1-2 | TRBV4-1 | - | - | CASSHPDTLGKGGYTF | TGCGCCAGCAGCCATCCGGATACACTCGGGAAAGGGGGCTACACCTTC
TRBJ2-3 | TRBV6-5 | TRBD2 | few | CASSYREGPDTQYF | TGTGCCAGCAGTTACCGGGAGGGGCCAGATACGCAGTATTTT
TRBJ1-5 | TRBV20-1 | TRBD1 | - | CSASGTGVPLSNQPQHF | TGCAGTGCTTCCGGGACAGGGGTTCCCCTTAGCAATCAGCCCCAGCATTTT
TRBJ1-2 | TRBV12-3/TRBV12-4 | - | many | CASSREGNYGYTF | TGTGCCAGCAGCCGCGAGGGGAACTATGGCTACACCTTC
TRBJ1-2 | TRBV7-6 | - | few | CASSFRQVLIYGYTF | TGTGCCAGCAGCTTTCGACAGGTCTTAATCTATGGCTACACCTTC
TRBJ2-1 | TRBV9 | - | - | CASSVGAFGDEQFF | TGTGCCAGCAGCGTAGGGGCTTTCGGCGATGAGCAGTTCTTC
TRBJ2-7 | TRBV10-3 | - | few | CAIKNASGEQYF | TGTGCCATCAAGAACGCCTCAGGGGAGCAGTACTTC
TRBJ2-1 | TRBV5-1 | TRBD1 | - | CASSSRDRPNF | TGCGCCAGCAGCTCCCGGGACAGACCGAACTTC
TRBJ2-1 | TRBV5-1 | TRBD2 | few | CASSLGTSGRSYNEQFF | TGCGCCAGCAGCTTGGGGACTAGCGGGAGAAGTTACAATGAGCAGTTCTTC
TRBJ2-5 | TRBV29-1 | - | many | CSVRTIQETQYF | TGCAGCGTAAGGACAATCCAAGAGACCCAGTACTTC
TRBJ2-3 | TRBV13 | - | - | CASSPSGLGGDYADTQYF | TGTGCCAGCAGCCCCTCAGGTCTAGGGGGTGACTACGCAGATACGCAGTATTTT
TRBJ2-1 | TRBV4-3 | - | few | CASSHSAGYNEQFF | TGCGCCAGCAGCCACTCAGCTGGATACAATGAGCAGTTCTTC
TRBJ2-3 | TRBV29-1 | - | - | CSVEGGAVTDTQYF | TGCAGCGTTGAGGGGGGGGCGGTCACAGATACGCAGTATTTT
TRBJ2-7 | TRBV9 | TRBD2 | few | CASSPRGSGKGEQYF | TGTGCCAGCAGCCCTCGAGGTAGCGGGAAGGGAGAGCAGTACTTC
TRBJ2-5 | TRBV7-9 | TRBD1 | - | CASSFPGTGDETQYF | TGTGCCAGCAGCTTCCCCGGGACAGGGGACGAGACCCAGTACTTC
TRBJ2-1 | TRBV5-1 | - | - | CASSLGQGGVEQFF | TGCGCCAGCAGCTTGGGGCAGGGAGGTGTTGAGCAGTTCTTC
TRBJ2-1 | TRBV5-1 | - | - | CASSRIDGEQFF | TGCGCCAGCAGCCGGATAGACGGTGAGCAGTTCTTC
TRBJ2-7 | TRBV20-1 | - | few | CSAGGLDHEQYF | TGCAGTGCAGGCGGATTAGATCACGAGCAGTACTTC
TRBJ2-1 | TRBV3-1 | - | - | CASSHGGGVYNEQFF | TGTGCCAGCAGCCACGGGGGAGGCGTCTACAATGAGCAGTTCTTC
TRBJ1-2 | TRBV19 | - | - | CASSMWDRTNYGYTF | TGTGCCAGTAGTATGTGGGACCGAACTAACTATGGCTACACCTTC
TRBJ2-2 | TRBV7-9 | TRBD1 | - | CASSIHGTVGGGELFF | TGTGCCAGCAGCATACATGGGACAGTTGGAGGCGGGGAGCTGTTTTTT
TRBJ1-2 | TRBV12-3/TRBV12-4 | - | few | CASSPPPPRYGYTF | TGTGCCAGCAGTCCCCCCCCACCCCGGTATGGCTACACCTTC
TRBJ2-1 | TRBV4-1 | TRBD2 | few | CASSQDEVLAGVYNEQFF | TGCGCCAGCAGCCAAGATGAGGTATTAGCGGGGGTCTACAATGAGCAGTTCTTC